This TCR beta chain was found in a study of T cell responses to AZD1222 COVID-19 vaccine. Second doses that came at about 4 or about 12 weeks were put together. Germline V lookup: CDR1 MNHEY, CDR2 SMNVEV (reference sequence). V shed 8 bases and J 4 bases; nucleotides not matched to a gene: 6. The length of the CDR3 is 14 residues. Concerning this clone itself: As yet, its antigen is unknown.

Assay used: immunoSEQ multiplex PCR; TCRdb lists only in-frame clones, some missing. There are approximately 110,000 clones in the sample; approximately 88% occur only once, and 6.5% lies in the top ten. Study-wide points: Among the donors, most were white British and more were female, and clonal diversity was possibly underestimated. Only a handful of AZD1222 recipients, more than five in all, had baseline seropositivity.

This rearrangement joins TRBV27 to TRBJ1-4; 8 bases fit TRBD1. Sequenced here: peripheral blood, sampled 28 days after the second AZD1222 dose. This sequence originates from an adult who received the AZD1222 COVID-19 vaccine. The DNA of the CDR3 is TGTGCCAGCGGATTCGGACAGGGTAATGAAAAACTGTTTTTT. Translation gives CASGFGQGNEKLFF.